This T cell receptor beta chain emerged from a study of OX40 agonist ivuxolimab in advanced cancers. As for the study in general: The study enrolled dose-escalation patients with hepatocellular carcinoma, melanoma, renal cell or head and neck cancer. There were three patients with partial responses, one having hepatocellular carcinoma and two cutaneous melanoma.

Comments on this clone: What it binds is not known.

Assay used: immunoSEQ multiplex PCR; TCRdb lists only in-frame clones, some missing. The sample lists tens of thousands of clones; approximately 83% were seen once. Germline CDR1 and CDR2: MNHEY and SMNVEV (reference sequence). Trimming removed 6 bases from V and 1 base from J, with 14 bases in between. The CDR3 has 15 residues. Sampled blood was obtained at baseline, cycle 4 day 1, and cycle 7 day 1. Findings of the study overall: It was also the case that some nonresponders had low normalized T-cell clonal expansion.

The TCR was taken from an adult with an advanced solid tumor such as melanoma, head and neck, liver or kidney cancer. The sequenced sample was CD4+ or CD8+ T cells sorted from blood, obtained in a trial of the OX40 agonist ivuxolimab. The gene calls are TRBV27 and TRBJ2-3; D is unresolved. DNA for the CDR3: TGTGCCAGCAGGCCCCTTGGCGACGGCACAGATACGCAGTATTTT. Translated, it gives CASRPLGDGTDTQYF.